This T cell receptor (beta chain) is from a study of shared clonotypes between healthy human individuals. Study-wide background: Sampling drew on donors who were two women and a few men aged 18 to 49. Each donor's CD4 naive and CD4 memory cells filled three plates apiece, CD8 naive two, and CD8 memory one.

Note on this clone: This same CDR3 is encoded by further DNA sequences in the sample.

The CDR3 is 15 amino acids. V was pared by 2 bases and J by 3 bases, with 14 bases between. Germline V gives CDR1 MGHDK, CDR2 SYGVNS. Both subsets, CD45RA+ naive and CD45RA-negative memory, were split from the CD4+ cells. Using immunoSEQ multiplex PCR, the repertoire was profiled, and TCRdb retains in-frame clones only, with some absent. This table holds fewer than 3 million clones, 80% to 95% found once. Source material: naive CD4+ T cells from PBMCs. Subset: CD45RA+ positively selected. This chain connects TRBV25-1 to TRBJ2-7; TRBD2 might be the D (5 bases). This TCR was sampled from a man younger than 30 in good health. Some clones in this sample may be carry-over from other donors' samples. DNA of the CDR3: TGTGCCAGCAGTGAACCGGGAACCCGTAGCTACGAGCAGTACTTC. Its protein product is CASSEPGTRSYEQYF.